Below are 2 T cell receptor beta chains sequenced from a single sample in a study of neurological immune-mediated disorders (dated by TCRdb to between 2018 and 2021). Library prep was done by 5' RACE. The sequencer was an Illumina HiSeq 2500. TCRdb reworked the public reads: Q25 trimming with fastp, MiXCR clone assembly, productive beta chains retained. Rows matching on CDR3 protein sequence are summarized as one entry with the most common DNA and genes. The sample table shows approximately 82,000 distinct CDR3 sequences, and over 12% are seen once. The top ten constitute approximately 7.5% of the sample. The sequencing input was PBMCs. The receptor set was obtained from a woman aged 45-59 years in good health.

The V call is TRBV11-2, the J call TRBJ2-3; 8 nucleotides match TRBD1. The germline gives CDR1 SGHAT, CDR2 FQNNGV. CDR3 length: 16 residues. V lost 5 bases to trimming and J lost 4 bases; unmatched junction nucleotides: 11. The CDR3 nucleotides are TGTGCCAGCAGCCAGCAGTCTGGACAGGGCTCAGATACGCAGTATTTT. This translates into CASSQQSGQGSDTQYF.

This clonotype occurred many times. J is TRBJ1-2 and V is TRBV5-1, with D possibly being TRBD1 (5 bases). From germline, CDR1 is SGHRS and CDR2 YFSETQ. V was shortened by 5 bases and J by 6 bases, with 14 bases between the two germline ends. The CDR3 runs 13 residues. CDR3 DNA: TGCGCCAGCAGTCCGGGGCAGCCCCATGGCTACACCTTC. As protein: CASSPGQPHGYTF. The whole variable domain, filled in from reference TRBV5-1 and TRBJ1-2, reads KAGVTQTPRYLIKTRGQQVTLSCSPISGHRSVSWYQQTPGQGLQFLFEYFSETQRNKGNFPGRFSGRQFSNSRSEMNVSTLELGDSALYLCASSPGQPHGYTFGSGTRLTVV.